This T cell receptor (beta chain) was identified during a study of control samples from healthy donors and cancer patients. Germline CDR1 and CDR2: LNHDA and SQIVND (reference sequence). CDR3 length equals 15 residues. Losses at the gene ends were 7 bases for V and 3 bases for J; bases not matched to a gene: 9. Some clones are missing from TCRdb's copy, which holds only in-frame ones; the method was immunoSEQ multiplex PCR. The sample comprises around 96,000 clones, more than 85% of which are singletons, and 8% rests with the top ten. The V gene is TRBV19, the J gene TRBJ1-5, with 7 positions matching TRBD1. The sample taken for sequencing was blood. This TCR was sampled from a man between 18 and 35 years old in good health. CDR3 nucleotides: TGTGCCAGTACCGACAGGGCAGGAATCAATCAGCCCCAGCATTTT. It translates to CASTDRAGINQPQHF. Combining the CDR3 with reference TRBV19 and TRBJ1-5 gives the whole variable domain DGGITQSPKYLFRKEGQNVTLSCEQNLNHDAMYWYRQDPGQGLRLIYYSQIVNDFQKGDIAEGYSVSREKKESFPLTVTSAQKNPTAFYLCASTDRAGINQPQHFGDGTRLSIL.